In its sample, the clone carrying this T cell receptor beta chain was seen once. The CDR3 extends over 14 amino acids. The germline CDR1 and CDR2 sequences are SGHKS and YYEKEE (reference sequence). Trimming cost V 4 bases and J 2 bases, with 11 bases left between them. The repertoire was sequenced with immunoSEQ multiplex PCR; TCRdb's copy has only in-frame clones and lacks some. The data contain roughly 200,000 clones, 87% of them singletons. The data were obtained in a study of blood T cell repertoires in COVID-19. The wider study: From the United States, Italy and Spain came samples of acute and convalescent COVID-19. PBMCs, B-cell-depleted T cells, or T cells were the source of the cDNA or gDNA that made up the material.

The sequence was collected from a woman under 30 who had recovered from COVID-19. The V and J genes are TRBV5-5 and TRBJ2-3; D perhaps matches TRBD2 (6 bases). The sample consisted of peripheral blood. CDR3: CASSPGTLTDTQYF. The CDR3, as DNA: TGTGCCAGCAGCCCAGGGACTCTCACAGATACGCAGTATTTT.